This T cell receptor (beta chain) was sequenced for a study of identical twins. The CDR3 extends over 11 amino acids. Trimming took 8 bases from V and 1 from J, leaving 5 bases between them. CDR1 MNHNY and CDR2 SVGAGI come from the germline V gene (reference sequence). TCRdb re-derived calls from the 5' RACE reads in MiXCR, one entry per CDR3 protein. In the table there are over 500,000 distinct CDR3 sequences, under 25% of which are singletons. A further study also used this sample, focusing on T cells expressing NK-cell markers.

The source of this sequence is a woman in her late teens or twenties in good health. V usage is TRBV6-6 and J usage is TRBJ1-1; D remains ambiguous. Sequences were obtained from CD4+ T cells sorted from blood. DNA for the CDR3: TGTGCCAGCCAGCGGAACACTGAAGCTTTCTTT. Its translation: CASQRNTEAFF.